The next 22 T cell receptor beta chains were all read from a single sample in a study of shared clonotypes between healthy human individuals (dated by TCRdb to the early 2020s). The library was prepared using the immunoSEQ multiplex PCR assay. TCRdb retrieved this table from immuneACCESS and kept in-frame rearrangements only. Not all clones are present; in checked studies, unresolved V genes account for under half, and no reason is known for the remainder. The sample includes about 2.3 million clones, with around 92% observed a single time. The ten largest make up 0.37% of the sample. The sequenced sample was naive CD4+ T cells from PBMCs. In light of the paper, this sample's cell subset or site label describes: CD45RA+ positively selected. The receptor set was obtained from a young man in good health. Some clones in this sample may be carry-over from other donors' samples.

About this clone: The same CDR3 arises from other DNA sequences in this sample as well. The chain has TRBV5-1 and TRBJ2-3; TRBD2 matches 9 bases. CDR3 length: 14 amino acids. Trimming at V came to 0 bases and at J to 6 bases, leaving 2 bases not matched to a gene. Germline lookup yields CDR1 SGHRS and CDR2 YFSETQ. CDR3 sequence: CASSLVAGADTQYF. CDR3 sequence (DNA): TGCGCCAGCAGCTTGGTAGCGGGAGCGGATACGCAGTATTTT.

The DNA of the CDR3 is TGTGCCAGCAGCGCCGGGACTAGCGGGAGGGGCGAGACCCAGTACTTC. This gives the protein CASSAGTSGRGETQYF. J is TRBJ2-5 and V is TRBV7-9, with 16 bases matching TRBD2. CDR1 is SEHNR, CDR2 FQNEAQ, per germline (reference sequence). This CDR3 is 16 amino acids long. Trimming cost V 5 bases and J 5 bases; bases outside gene matches: 5.

Worth noting for this clone: One end of the junction is discordant with germline, which a read error may explain. The J gene is TRBJ2-5, the V gene TRBV25-1; 11 bases are shared with TRBD2. The V gene's germline CDR1 is MGHDK and CDR2 SYGVNS. This CDR3 is 16 amino acids long. In DNA, the CDR3 is TGTGCTAGCACCGACTCCCGGCTAGCGGGGGGAGAGACCCAGTACTTC. This gives the protein CASTDSRLAGGETQYF.

A single count supports this clone. This chain links TRBV19 with TRBJ2-3; tentatively, D is TRBD1 or TRBD2 (5 bases each). This CDR3 comprises 13 residues. Trimming shortened V by 6 bases and J by 5 bases, and 12 bases separated the two germline ends. The V gene's germline CDR1 is LNHDA and CDR2 SQIVND (reference sequence). DNA for the CDR3: TGTGCCAGTAGCCGGGTTGGGGGAGATACGCAGTATTTT. It is translated as CASSRVGGDTQYF. Full variable domain (remainder filled in from reference TRBV19 and TRBJ2-3): DGGITQSPKYLFRKEGQNVTLSCEQNLNHDAMYWYRQDPGQGLRLIYYSQIVNDFQKGDIAEGYSVSREKKESFPLTVTSAQKNPTAFYLCASSRVGGDTQYFGPGTRLTVL.

This clone was recorded once. The chain joins TRBV19 to TRBJ2-7, with D perhaps TRBD1 or TRBD2 (5 bases each). Germline CDR1 LNHDA, CDR2 SQIVND (reference sequence). The CDR3 totals 14 residues. Trimming stripped 5 bases from V and 2 bases from J, with 13 bases between. The CDR3 coding sequence is TGTGCCAGTAGTCTCGGGGCCTTCCCCTACGAGCAGTACTTC. The encoded protein is CASSLGAFPYEQYF.

The V call is TRBV7-6, the J call TRBJ2-1, with 8 bases aligning to TRBD2. From germline, CDR1 is SGHVS and CDR2 FNYEAQ. The CDR3 is made up of 15 amino acids. The ends lost 3 bases at V and 5 bases at J; junction bases unmatched: 6. CDR3 sequence: CASSFLAGQHNEQFF. CDR3 nucleotides: TGTGCCAGCAGCTTTCTAGCGGGCCAACACAATGAGCAGTTCTTC.

This chain joins TRBV7-8 and TRBJ2-1; 9 bases align to TRBD2. This CDR3 comprises 14 residues. In germline, CDR1 is SGHVS, CDR2 FQNEAQ. V shed 1 base and J 9 bases; nucleotides not matched to a gene: 4. For the CDR3, the DNA is TGTGCCAGCAGCTTAGGGCGGGAGGGAAGTGAGCAGTTCTTC. As protein: CASSLGREGSEQFF.

The rearrangement uses TRBV7-2 and TRBJ1-4, with a possible D match to TRBD1 (5 bases). Trimming stripped 5 bases from V and 7 bases from J, with 20 bases between. Germline V gene sequence: CDR1 SGHTA, CDR2 FQGNSA. The CDR3 loop spans 16 amino acids. The CDR3 DNA reads TGTGCCAGCAGCCGAGTGGGAGGGGTAAGGGGTGAAAAACTGTTTTTT. Translating gives CASSRVGGVRGEKLFF.

V is TRBV10-3 and J is TRBJ2-4; a possible D gene is TRBD1 (5 bases). CDR3 length: 12 amino acids. V lost 11 bases to trimming and J lost 5 bases, with 13 bases between them. Germline V gene sequence: CDR1 ENHRY, CDR2 SYGVKD. CDR3 sequence reads: CAAQGPQNIQYF. Written as DNA, the CDR3 is TGTGCCGCCCAGGGTCCCCAAAACATTCAGTACTTC.

The genes are TRBV5-1 and TRBJ2-1; TRBD2 agrees at 10 bases. V was pared by 4 bases and J by 5 bases, with 15 bases of the junction left unmatched. This CDR3 comprises 18 residues. In germline, CDR1 is SGHRS, CDR2 YFSETQ. The chain's CDR3 is CASSKGRTSGRADNEQFF. Here the CDR3 DNA reads TGCGCCAGCAGCAAAGGTAGGACGAGCGGGAGGGCCGACAATGAGCAGTTCTTC.

The V gene is TRBV11-3, the J gene TRBJ2-1, with D perhaps TRBD2 (5 bases). The CDR3 extends over 15 amino acids. Germline lookup yields CDR1 SGHNT and CDR2 YENEEA. The V gene lost 3 bases and the J gene lost 0 bases, with 9 bases spanning the gap. The CDR3 nucleotides read TGTGCCAGCAGCTTTACCGGGAACTCCTACAATGAGCAGTTCTTC. It specifies CASSFTGNSYNEQFF.

Points on this clone: In the same sample, other DNA sequences code for this CDR3. The V call is TRBV28, the J call TRBJ2-7; 10 nucleotides match TRBD1. The CDR3 consists of 14 residues. Trimming cost V 5 bases and J 0 bases; bases outside gene matches: 1. Looked up from germline, CDR1 is MDHEN and CDR2 is SYDVKM. The CDR3, as DNA: TGTGCCAGCAGTGGGACAGGGGCCTCCTACGAGCAGTACTTC. Encoded protein: CASSGTGASYEQYF.

On this clone: The same CDR3 is also encoded by other DNA sequences in this sample. This chain uses TRBV28 with TRBJ2-6, with D perhaps matching TRBD1 or TRBD2 (5 bases each). The germline gives CDR1 MDHEN, CDR2 SYDVKM. The CDR3 length is 15 residues. The V end lost 3 bases, the J end lost 4 bases, and 10 bases lay between the germline ends. CDR3 amino acids: CASSFGGTGANVLTF. In DNA, the CDR3 is TGTGCCAGCAGTTTTGGGGGAACCGGGGCCAACGTCCTGACTTTC. The whole variable domain, remainder taken from reference TRBV28 and TRBJ2-6, is DVKVTQSSRYLVKRTGEKVFLECVQDMDHENMFWYRQDPGLGLRLIYFSYDVKMKEKGDIPEGYSVSREKKERFSLILESASTNQTSMYLCASSFGGTGANVLTFGAGSRLTVL.

The chain couples TRBV5-1 to TRBJ1-1; D is perhaps TRBD1 (6 bases). The CDR3 extends over 14 amino acids. CDR1 is SGHRS and CDR2 is YFSETQ in the germline V gene. Trimming left V 4 bases short and J 4 bases short, with 14 bases between. This chain's CDR3 is CASSRGGQGTEAFF. CDR3 in DNA: TGCGCCAGCAGCCGAGGGGGGCAGGGCACTGAAGCTTTCTTT.

The chain links TRBV9 to TRBJ2-3, with 11 positions matching TRBD1. Germline CDR1 and CDR2: SGDLS and YYNGEE. There are 17 residues in the CDR3. V was pared by 5 bases and J by 4 bases, with 12 bases of the junction left unmatched. The CDR3 loop reads CASREPGQGANADTQYF. CDR3 DNA: TGTGCCAGCAGAGAACCCGGACAGGGGGCAAATGCAGATACGCAGTATTTT.

The genes are TRBV9 and TRBJ1-4; D is undetermined. Germline assignment: CDR1 SGDLS and CDR2 YYNGEE. Between the trimmed V and J ends, which lost 4 bases and 6 bases, there was a span of 13 bases. The length of the CDR3 is 14 residues. In nucleotides, the CDR3 is TGTGCCAGCAGCACCCCCGGGTCCTATGAAAAACTGTTTTTT. Protein: CASSTPGSYEKLFF.

The chain has TRBV7-3 and TRBJ2-5, with no clear D. Germline V lookup: CDR1 SGHTA, CDR2 FQGTGA. With 3 bases removed from V and 2 bases from J, the gap between germline ends came to 7 bases. The CDR3 spans 13 residues. The DNA of the CDR3 is TGTGCCAGCAGCTTCTCTCAGCAAGAGACCCAGTACTTC. As protein: CASSFSQQETQYF.

The V gene is TRBV19, the J gene TRBJ1-2; D remains unclear. This CDR3 is 14 amino acids long. Trimming took off 5 bases at V and 3 bases at J, with 13 bases between the two ends. Germline CDR1 is LNHDA and CDR2 is SQIVND (reference sequence). CDR3 sequence reads: CASSAAWVDYGYTF. The CDR3 DNA follows: TGTGCCAGTAGTGCAGCTTGGGTTGACTATGGCTACACCTTC.

About this clone itself: Other DNA sequences in this sample translate to the same CDR3. J is TRBJ1-2 and V is TRBV9, with D maybe TRBD1 (6 bases). The V end lost 0 bases, the J end lost 6 bases, and 9 bases lay between the germline ends. Germline CDR1 reads SGDLS; CDR2 reads YYNGEE. The CDR3 covers 13 residues. CDR3 nucleotide sequence: TGTGCCAGCAGCGTAGTCCAGGGGCATGGCTACACCTTC. It specifies CASSVVQGHGYTF. Complete variable domain (other parts from reference TRBV9 and TRBJ1-2): DSGVTQTPKHLITATGQRVTLRCSPRSGDLSVYWYQQSLDQGLQFLIQYYNGEERAKGNILERFSAQQFPDLHSELNLSSLELGDSALYFCASSVVQGHGYTFGSGTRLTVV.

This clone was seen a handful of times. V gene TRBV12-5 combines with J gene TRBJ1-1; possibly TRBD1 for D (5 bases). Germline values: CDR1 LGHNT, CDR2 FRNRAP. V lost 7 bases, J lost 5 bases, and 17 bases lay in between. This CDR3 has 14 residues. CDR3 DNA sequence: TGTGCTAGTGCCCGGGACGGCGAGGGGACTGAAGCTTTCTTT. This gives the protein CASARDGEGTEAFF. Full variable domain (missing parts from reference TRBV12-5 and TRBJ1-1): DARVTQTPRHKVTEMGQEVTMRCQPILGHNTVFWYRQTMMQGLELLAYFRNRAPLDDSGMPKDRFSAEMPDATLATLKIQPSEPRDSAVYFCASARDGEGTEAFFGQGTRLTVV.

This clone has only one observation. This sequence joins TRBV9 and TRBJ2-3; weak D call: TRBD1 (6 bases). The V and J ends lost 3 bases and 4 bases respectively, with 12 bases between them. In germline, CDR1 is SGDLS, CDR2 YYNGEE. The CDR3 is made up of 14 amino acids. CDR3 in DNA: TGTGCCAGCAGCGCTAGGGGGAAAGCAGATACGCAGTATTTT. Its protein is CASSARGKADTQYF.

The gene calls are TRBV5-1 and TRBJ2-7; possibly TRBD1 for D (5 bases). Trimming pared 0 bases from V and 0 bases from J, leaving 13 bases between. From germline, CDR1 is SGHRS and CDR2 YFSETQ. The CDR3 is 16 amino acids. CDR3 in amino acids: CASSLGQGFSSYEQYF. CDR3 coding DNA: TGCGCCAGCAGCTTGGGTCAGGGATTCAGCTCCTACGAGCAGTACTTC. The full variable domain, in which reference TRBV5-1 and TRBJ2-7 provide the parts outside the CDR3, is KAGVTQTPRYLIKTRGQQVTLSCSPISGHRSVSWYQQTPGQGLQFLFEYFSETQRNKGNFPGRFSGRQFSNSRSEMNVSTLELGDSALYLCASSLGQGFSSYEQYFGPGTRLTVT.